This note documents a single T cell receptor (beta chain) sequence. The CDR3 loop spans 15 amino acids. J gave up 7 bases and V 1 base, and 6 bases lay outside the gene matches. Germline values: CDR1 SGDLS, CDR2 YYNGEE. The PCR contained 60 Vbeta and 13 Jbeta primers. Sequencing was performed with immunoSEQ multiplex PCR; in TCRdb, only in-frame clones are kept and a portion is missing. This table holds approximately 88,000 clones, 60% to 75% found once. This sample stems from a study of cytomegalovirus exposure and HLA in healthy donors. Sample: PBMCs. The origin of this receptor is a man aged 55-75 years in good health and CMV-seronegative. This rearrangement joins TRBV9 to TRBJ2-1; 9 bases are shared with TRBD1. CDR3 sequence (DNA): TGTGCCAGCAGCGTAACCACAGGGGGCGTAAATGAGCAGTTCTTC. Protein: CASSVTTGGVNEQFF.